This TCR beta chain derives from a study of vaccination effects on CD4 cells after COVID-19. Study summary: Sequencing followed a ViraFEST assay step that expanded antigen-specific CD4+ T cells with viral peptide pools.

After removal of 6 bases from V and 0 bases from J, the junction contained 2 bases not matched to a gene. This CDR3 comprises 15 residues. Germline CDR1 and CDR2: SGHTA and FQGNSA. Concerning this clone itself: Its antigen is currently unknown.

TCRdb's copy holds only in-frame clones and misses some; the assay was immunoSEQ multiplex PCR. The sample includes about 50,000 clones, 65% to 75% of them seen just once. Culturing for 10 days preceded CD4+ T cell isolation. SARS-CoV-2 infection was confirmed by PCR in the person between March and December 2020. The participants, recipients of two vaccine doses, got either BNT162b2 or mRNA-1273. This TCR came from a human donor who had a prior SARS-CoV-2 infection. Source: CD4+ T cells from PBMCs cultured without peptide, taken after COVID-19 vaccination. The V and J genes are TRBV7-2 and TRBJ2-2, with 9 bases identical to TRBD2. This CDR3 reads CASRWTSANTGELFF. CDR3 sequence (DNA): TGTGCCAGCAGATGGACTAGCGCGAACACCGGGGAGCTGTTTTTT.